This T cell receptor (beta chain) was retrieved from a study of blood T cell repertoires in COVID-19. Study background: COVID-19 samples collected from the United States, Italy and Spain covered acute and convalescent phases.

V lost 2 bases and J lost 0, with 12 bases in between. Germline-derived CDR1 and CDR2 are MNHEY and SVGAGI. This CDR3 spans 16 amino acids. Profiling relied on immunoSEQ multiplex PCR, and the TCRdb table lists in-frame clones only, not all of them. The data contain about 71,000 clones, 90% of them singletons. The sample consisted of peripheral blood. The chain joins TRBV6-5 to TRBJ2-3; D is possibly TRBD2 (6 bases). This TCR came from a woman aged 18-30 years with acute or convalescent COVID-19. The CDR3 DNA reads TGTGCCAGCAGTTACCTTAGCGGAATAAGCACAGATACGCAGTATTTT. Its translation: CASSYLSGISTDTQYF.